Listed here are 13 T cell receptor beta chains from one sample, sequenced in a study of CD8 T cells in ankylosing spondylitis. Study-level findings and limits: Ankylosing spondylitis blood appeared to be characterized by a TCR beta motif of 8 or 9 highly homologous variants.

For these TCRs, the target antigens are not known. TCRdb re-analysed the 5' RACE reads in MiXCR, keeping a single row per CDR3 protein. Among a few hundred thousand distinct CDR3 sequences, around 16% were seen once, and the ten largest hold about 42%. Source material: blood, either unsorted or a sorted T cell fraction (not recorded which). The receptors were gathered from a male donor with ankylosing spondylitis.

CDR3 sequence (DNA): TGCGCCAGCAGTGAGTCTCTATTGGGCACTGAAGCTTTCTTT. Translation: CASSESLLGTEAFF. The chain recombines TRBV10-2 with TRBJ1-1; D is ambiguous. Trimming removed 0 bases from V and 4 bases from J, with 9 bases in between. The germline gives CDR1 WSHSY, CDR2 SAAADI. The CDR3 consists of 14 residues.

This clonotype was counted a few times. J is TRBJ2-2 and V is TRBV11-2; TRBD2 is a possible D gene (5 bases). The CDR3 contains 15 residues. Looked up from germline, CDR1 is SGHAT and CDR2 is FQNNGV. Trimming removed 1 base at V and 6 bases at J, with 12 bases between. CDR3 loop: CASSLVSGAAGELFF. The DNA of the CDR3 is TGTGCCAGCAGCTTAGTGTCTGGAGCGGCCGGGGAGCTGTTTTTT. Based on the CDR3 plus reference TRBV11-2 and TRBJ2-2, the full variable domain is EAGVAQSPRYKIIEKRQSVAFWCNPISGHATLYWYQQILGQGPKLLIQFQNNGVVDDSQLPKDRFSAERLKGVDSTLKIQPAKLEDSAVYLCASSLVSGAAGELFFGEGSRLTVL.

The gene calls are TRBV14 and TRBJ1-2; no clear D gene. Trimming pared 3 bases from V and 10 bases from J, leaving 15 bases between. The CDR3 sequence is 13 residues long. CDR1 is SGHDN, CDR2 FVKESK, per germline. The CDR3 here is CASSQDNREAYTF. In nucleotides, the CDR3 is TGTGCCAGCAGCCAGGATAACAGAGAAGCCTACACCTTC.

The CDR3 loop is CASSSRAPAEKLFF. In DNA, the CDR3 is TGTGCCAGCAGTTCCCGGGCCCCGGCCGAAAAACTGTTTTTT. The chain joins TRBV6-5 to TRBJ1-4; D unresolved. CDR3 size: 14 residues. CDR1 and CDR2 (germline): MNHEY, SVGAGI. The V end lost 4 bases, the J end lost 8 bases, and 14 bases lay between the germline ends.

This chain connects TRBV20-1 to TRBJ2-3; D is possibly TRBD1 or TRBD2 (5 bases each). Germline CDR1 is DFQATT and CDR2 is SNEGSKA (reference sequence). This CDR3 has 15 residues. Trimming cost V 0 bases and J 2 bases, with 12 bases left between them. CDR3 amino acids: CSARDGQGATDTQYF. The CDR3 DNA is TGCAGTGCTAGAGATGGGCAGGGAGCCACAGATACGCAGTATTTT.

The CDR3 DNA is TGTGCCAGCAGTTCCCCGTTGGGGAGGGAGACCCAGTACTTC. It codes for CASSSPLGRETQYF. This chain joins TRBV12-3 or TRBV12-4 and TRBJ2-5; TRBD2 might be the D (6 bases). The CDR3 consists of 14 residues. The V and J ends lost 4 bases and 5 bases respectively, with 14 bases between them.

The CDR3 spells CASSPLTGADEQFF. In DNA form, the CDR3 reads TGTGCCAGCAGCCCTCTGACAGGGGCAGATGAGCAGTTCTTC. The rearrangement joins TRBV7-9 to TRBJ2-1; 8 nucleotides match TRBD1. Germline CDR1 SEHNR, CDR2 FQNEAQ (reference sequence). This CDR3 has 14 residues. Germline trimming cut 5 bases from V and 8 bases from J; bases unmatched to any gene: 8.

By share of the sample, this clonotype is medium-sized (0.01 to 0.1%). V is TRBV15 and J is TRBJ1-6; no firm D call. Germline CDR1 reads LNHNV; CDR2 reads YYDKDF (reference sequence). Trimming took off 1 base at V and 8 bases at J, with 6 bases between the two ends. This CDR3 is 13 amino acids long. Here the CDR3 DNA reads TGTGCCACCAGCAGAGCAGAATATTCACCCCTCCACTTT. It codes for CATSRAEYSPLHF.

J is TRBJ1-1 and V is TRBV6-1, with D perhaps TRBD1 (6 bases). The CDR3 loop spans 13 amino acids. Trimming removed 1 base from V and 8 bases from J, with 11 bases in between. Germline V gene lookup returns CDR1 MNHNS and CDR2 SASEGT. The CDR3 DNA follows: TGTGCCAGCAGTGAAGTAAGGGGGGAAGAAGCTTTCTTT. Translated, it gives CASSEVRGEEAFF.

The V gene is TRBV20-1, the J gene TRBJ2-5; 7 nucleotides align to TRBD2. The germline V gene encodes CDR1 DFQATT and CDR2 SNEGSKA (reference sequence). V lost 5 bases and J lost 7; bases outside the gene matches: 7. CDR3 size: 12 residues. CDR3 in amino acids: CSAPGPGGTQYF. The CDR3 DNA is TGCAGTGCTCCCGGACCGGGAGGGACCCAGTACTTC.

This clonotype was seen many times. The CDR3 coding sequence is TGCAGCGCCGTTACAGGGGAAACTGAAGCTTTCTTT. Amino acids: CSAVTGETEAFF. The rearrangement joins TRBV29-1 to TRBJ1-1; 7 bases align to TRBD1. The germline V gene has CDR1 SQVTM and CDR2 ANQGSEA. The J segment lost 5 bases and the V segment lost 7 bases, leaving 7 bases of the junction unmatched. The CDR3 consists of 12 residues.

As DNA, the CDR3 is TGTGCCAGCAGTCTAAACAGCAATGAGCAGTTCTTC. Encoded protein: CASSLNSNEQFF. This sequence joins TRBV5-4 and TRBJ2-1, with unresolved D. The CDR3 length is 12 residues. The V end lost 5 bases, the J end lost 6 bases, and 9 bases lay between the germline ends. Germline V gene data show CDR1 as SGHNT and CDR2 as YYREEE (reference sequence).

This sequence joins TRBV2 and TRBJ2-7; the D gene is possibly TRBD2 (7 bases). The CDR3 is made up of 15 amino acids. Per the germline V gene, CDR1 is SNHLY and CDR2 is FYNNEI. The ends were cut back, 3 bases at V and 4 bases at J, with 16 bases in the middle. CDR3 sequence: CASSDRGEGLYEQYF. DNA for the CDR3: TGTGCCAGCAGTGATAGGGGGGAGGGCCTTTACGAGCAGTACTTC.